The next 29 T cell receptor beta chains were all read from a single sample in a study of cytotoxic CD8 clonotypes in ibrutinib-treated CLL. Clones were sequenced by immunoSEQ multiplex PCR, and TCRdb holds only the in-frame ones, with some missing. Altogether 150,000 to 200,000 clones are present, about 88% being singletons, with the ten largest covering around 3%. The material sequenced was PBMCs, taken at disease progression, from a patient treated with ibrutinib. Source of these receptors: a human donor with chronic lymphocytic leukemia.

In DNA form, the CDR3 reads TGTGCCAGCAGTCAAATAGACTGGCCAAAAGCTTTCTTT. Its translation is CASSQIDWPKAFF. The V call is TRBV6-5, the J call TRBJ1-1; D is undetermined. V shed 5 bases and J shed 9 bases, with 16 bases lying between them. The CDR3 has 13 residues. CDR1 MNHEY and CDR2 SVGAGI come from the germline V gene.

This rearrangement joins TRBV6-6 to TRBJ2-7; no clear D. V lost 6 bases and J 2 bases, leaving 11 bases between the germline ends. Germline CDR1 is MNHNY and CDR2 is SVGAGI (reference sequence). CDR3 length: 13 amino acids. The CDR3 nucleotides are TGTGCCAGCAGCCACAGCTATCCCTACGAGCAGTACTTC. Protein product: CASSHSYPYEQYF.

This sequence joins TRBV6-4 and TRBJ1-1; D unresolved. CDR3 length equals 13 residues. The germline V and J ends were trimmed by 4 bases and 1 base, with 7 bases remaining between them. Germline V gene sequence: CDR1 MRHNA, CDR2 SNTAGT. The CDR3 DNA is TGTGCCAGCAGTGTGTCGTCGAACACTGAAGCTTTCTTT. It translates to CASSVSSNTEAFF.

V gene TRBV7-2 combines with J gene TRBJ2-3; 12 bases align to TRBD2. Germline V gene data show CDR1 as SGHTA and CDR2 as FQGNSA. This CDR3 has 16 residues. The V segment lost 2 bases and the J segment 3 bases; nucleotides outside the gene matches: 3. CDR3 DNA: TGTGCCAGCAGCTTACTACTAGCGGGAGGAACAGATACGCAGTATTTT. Its protein product is CASSLLLAGGTDTQYF.

This clone has a single count. This chain links TRBV29-1 with TRBJ2-7, with D maybe TRBD1 (5 bases). The CDR3 totals 12 residues. The V end was cut by 5 bases, the J end by 7 bases, with 15 bases between. Per germline, CDR1 SQVTM and CDR2 ANQGSEA. In DNA, the CDR3 is TGCAGCGTTCTTAGGGGATTACGGGAGCAGTACTTC. Its protein is CSVLRGLREQYF.

This sequence joins TRBV2 and TRBJ1-4; D unclear. Trimming pared 1 base from V and 10 bases from J, leaving 7 bases between. Germline loops: CDR1 SNHLY, CDR2 FYNNEI. The CDR3 is 12 residues long. The CDR3 sequence: CASSEGQPKLFF. The CDR3, as DNA: TGTGCCAGCAGTGAAGGCCAGCCAAAACTGTTTTTT.

The chain combines TRBV6-1 with TRBJ2-1, with no clear D. CDR3 length: 13 amino acids. Deletions cut 5 bases from V and 0 bases from J, with 5 bases between. Germline CDR1 is MNHNS and CDR2 is SASEGT. CDR3 sequence: CASSMSSYNEQFF. In DNA, the CDR3 is TGTGCCAGCAGTATGAGCTCCTACAATGAGCAGTTCTTC.

V gene TRBV28 combines with J gene TRBJ2-1; the match to TRBD2 covers 9 bases. The V gene's germline CDR1 is MDHEN and CDR2 SYDVKM. The CDR3 is made up of 15 amino acids. V lost 5 bases to trimming and J lost 6 bases; unmatched junction nucleotides: 8. The CDR3 DNA reads as TGTGCCAGCAGTCACCTAGCGGGATTAGGCAATGAGCAGTTCTTC. This encodes CASSHLAGLGNEQFF.

The V call is TRBV28, the J call TRBJ2-7, with a tentative D call TRBD2 (7 bases). V lost 5 bases to trimming and J lost 1 base, with 15 bases between them. The CDR3 spans 15 residues. Germline CDR1 is MDHEN and CDR2 is SYDVKM. The CDR3 sequence is CASSLTGRGSYEQYF. The DNA of the CDR3 is TGTGCCAGCAGTCTAACAGGGAGGGGTTCCTACGAGCAGTACTTC.

The V gene is TRBV27, the J gene TRBJ2-1, with 11 bases identical to TRBD2. In germline, CDR1 is MNHEY, CDR2 SMNVEV (reference sequence). V gave up 5 bases and J gave up 9 bases; unmatched junction bases: 9. The CDR3 length is 15 residues. The CDR3 protein is CASSPSSGRAGEQFF. The DNA of the CDR3 is TGTGCCAGCAGTCCAAGTAGCGGGAGGGCCGGTGAGCAGTTCTTC.

CDR3 DNA sequence: TGTGCCAGCAGCTCGGGACCATTCGAGCAGTACTTC. This encodes CASSSGPFEQYF. The V call is TRBV5-6, the J call TRBJ2-7; D may correspond to TRBD1 or TRBD2 (5 bases each). V was clipped by 3 bases and J by 6 bases, with 10 bases between them. The CDR3 consists of 12 residues. Looked up from germline, CDR1 is SGHDT and CDR2 is YYEEEE.

This chain joins TRBV6-1 and TRBJ2-5; 7 bases match TRBD1. From germline, CDR1 is MNHNS and CDR2 SASEGT. The CDR3 length is 14 residues. J was trimmed by 2 bases and V by 6 bases; bases with no gene match: 6. Here the CDR3 reads CASSPRTGQETQYF. The CDR3 DNA reads as TGTGCCAGCAGCCCAAGGACAGGTCAAGAGACCCAGTACTTC.

This clone came up once. The chain couples TRBV2 to TRBJ2-2; D might be TRBD1 or TRBD2, each matching 5 bases. Germline V gene data show CDR1 as SNHLY and CDR2 as FYNNEI. V lost 10 bases and J 6 bases, leaving 27 bases between the germline ends. CDR3 length equals 17 residues. CDR3 DNA: TGTGCCACCCCACGTAAGGTCTTAGAGGGACCCGCCGGGGAGCTGTTTTTT. It specifies CATPRKVLEGPAGELFF.

The V gene is TRBV14, the J gene TRBJ2-3, with D possibly being TRBD1 (8 bases). Germline V gene lookup returns CDR1 SGHDN and CDR2 FVKESK. V was cut by 1 base and J by 0 bases, with 20 bases left in between. The CDR3 spans 19 residues. CDR3 sequence (DNA): TGTGCCAGCAGCCAAGCCAGGGGGCAGTCTAGCGGAAGCACAGATACGCAGTATTTT. This translates into CASSQARGQSSGSTDTQYF.

The gene calls are TRBV4-3 and TRBJ2-5; D not certain. This CDR3 has 16 residues. Trimming left V 4 bases short and J 5 bases short, with 20 bases between. CDR1 and CDR2 (germline): LGHNA, YSLEER. The CDR3 nucleotides read TGCGCCAGCAGCCCCCGAGGCGTCCCGGGCTCTGAGACCCAGTACTTC. It translates to CASSPRGVPGSETQYF.

V is TRBV5-1 and J is TRBJ2-1; 10 bases agree with TRBD1. The CDR3 runs to 14 residues. CDR1 SGHRS and CDR2 YFSETQ come from the germline V gene. Trimming cost V 3 bases and J 8 bases; bases outside gene matches: 5. The CDR3 here is CASSSDRGPYEQFF. The CDR3 coding sequence is TGCGCCAGCAGCTCCGACAGGGGGCCATATGAGCAGTTCTTC.

The rearrangement joins TRBV7-9 to TRBJ2-2; the D gene is possibly TRBD1 (6 bases). V was trimmed by 5 bases and J by 5 bases, leaving 9 bases between them. The CDR3 length is 13 residues. Germline assignment: CDR1 SEHNR and CDR2 FQNEAQ (reference sequence). CDR3 sequence (DNA): TGTGCCAGCAGCGTACAGGGTACCGGGGAGCTGTTTTTT. It encodes CASSVQGTGELFF. The full variable domain, its missing parts supplied by reference TRBV7-9 and TRBJ2-2, is DTGVSQNPRHKITKRGQNVTFRCDPISEHNRLYWYRQTLGQGPEFLTYFQNEAQLEKSRLLSDRFSAERPKGSFSTLEIQRTEQGDSAMYLCASSVQGTGELFFGEGSRLTVL.

This chain uses TRBV29-1 with TRBJ2-7, with TRBD2 as a possible D gene (5 bases). Trimming removed 4 bases at V and 6 bases at J, with 13 bases between. CDR3 length: 12 residues. Germline V gene lookup returns CDR1 SQVTM and CDR2 ANQGSEA. In DNA, the CDR3 is TGCAGCGTTGGAGGACGAGGGCGCGAGCAGTACTTC. Residues: CSVGGRGREQYF.

The chain has TRBV7-9 and TRBJ1-1; maybe TRBD1 (6 bases). The V gene lost 2 bases and the J gene lost 0 bases, with 10 bases spanning the gap. The V gene's germline CDR1 is SEHNR and CDR2 FQNEAQ (reference sequence). CDR3 length: 15 amino acids. This chain's CDR3 is CASSLPGALNTEAFF. CDR3 DNA: TGTGCCAGCAGCTTACCGGGGGCCTTGAACACTGAAGCTTTCTTT.

The genes are TRBV10-1 and TRBJ2-3; D remains ambiguous. Germline CDR1 and CDR2: WNHNN and SYGVQD (reference sequence). Trimming removed 2 bases at V and 8 bases at J, with 8 bases between. The CDR3 loop spans 12 amino acids. This chain's CDR3 is CASSELNGTQYF. The CDR3 bases are TGCGCCAGCAGTGAGCTAAACGGTACGCAGTATTTT.

This rearrangement joins TRBV9 to TRBJ1-4; 12 bases fit TRBD1. CDR1 is SGDLS and CDR2 is YYNGEE in the germline V gene. The CDR3 runs 17 residues. The junction had 9 bases not matched to a gene; V was cut back by 2 bases and J by 7 bases. CDR3 sequence (DNA): TGTGCCAGCAGCGTCGGGACAGGGGGCGCGTTAGGTGAAAAACTGTTTTTT. Its translation is CASSVGTGGALGEKLFF.

The chain joins TRBV7-2 to TRBJ2-7; TRBD1 agrees at 9 bases. The CDR3 runs 14 residues. Germline V gives CDR1 SGHTA, CDR2 FQGNSA. The junction had 4 bases not matched to a gene; V was cut back by 1 base and J by 6 bases. The CDR3 sequence: CASSLDRDRAEQYF. The CDR3 coding sequence is TGTGCCAGCAGCTTAGACCGGGACAGGGCCGAGCAGTACTTC.

The CDR3 sequence is CASSYAGTMDTEAFF. The CDR3 nucleotides are TGCGCCAGCAGCTATGCCGGGACTATGGACACTGAAGCTTTCTTT. The genes are TRBV5-1 and TRBJ1-1; tentatively, D is TRBD1 (5 bases). This CDR3 has 15 residues. Trimming took 3 bases from V and 3 from J, leaving 15 bases between them. The V gene's germline CDR1 is SGHRS and CDR2 YFSETQ.

This chain uses TRBV28 with TRBJ1-2, with D tentatively TRBD1 (6 bases). CDR3 length equals 16 residues. The germline gives CDR1 MDHEN, CDR2 SYDVKM. The V end was cut by 5 bases, the J end by 3 bases, with 19 bases between. The CDR3 bases are TGTGCCAGCAGTCCTTCCTCGACAGGACACCACTATGGCTACACCTTC. It yields the protein CASSPSSTGHHYGYTF.

This chain links TRBV28 with TRBJ1-1, with D unclear. Trimming left V 8 bases short and J 1 base short, with 14 bases between. The CDR3 totals 14 residues. Germline V gene data show CDR1 as MDHEN and CDR2 as SYDVKM. Here the CDR3 reads CASPPGLQNTEAFF. CDR3 nucleotides: TGTGCCAGCCCACCAGGCCTCCAGAACACTGAAGCTTTCTTT.

The chain combines TRBV9 with TRBJ2-5; D is uncertain. The germline V and J ends were trimmed by 0 bases and 5 bases, with 11 bases remaining between them. This CDR3 region has 14 residues. The V gene's germline CDR1 is SGDLS and CDR2 YYNGEE. The CDR3 is CASSVAGTDETQYF. In DNA form, the CDR3 reads TGTGCCAGCAGCGTAGCAGGAACGGATGAGACCCAGTACTTC. The full variable domain, completed using reference TRBV9 and TRBJ2-5, is DSGVTQTPKHLITATGQRVTLRCSPRSGDLSVYWYQQSLDQGLQFLIQYYNGEERAKGNILERFSAQQFPDLHSELNLSSLELGDSALYFCASSVAGTDETQYFGPGTRLLVL.

The rearrangement links TRBV5-5 to TRBJ2-3, with a possible D match to TRBD1 (5 bases). The germline V gene encodes CDR1 SGHKS and CDR2 YYEKEE (reference sequence). The length of the CDR3 is 12 residues. V lost 0 bases and J 6 bases, leaving 5 bases between the germline ends. CDR3 residues: CASSLEGDTQYF. CDR3 nucleotides: TGTGCCAGCAGCTTGGAGGGGGATACGCAGTATTTT.

The genes are TRBV5-5 and TRBJ1-2; D possibly corresponds to TRBD1 (6 bases). This CDR3 is built from 14 residues. Trimming stripped 8 bases from V and 2 bases from J, with 16 bases between. Germline-derived CDR1 and CDR2 are SGHKS and YYEKEE (reference sequence). CDR3 residues: CASTRGFGNYGYTF. DNA of the CDR3: TGTGCCAGTACCAGGGGTTTCGGCAACTATGGCTACACCTTC.

This chain links TRBV28 with TRBJ2-7, with 7 bases that match TRBD1. This CDR3 has 12 amino acids. The V segment lost 11 bases and the J segment 2 bases; nucleotides outside the gene matches: 6. Looked up from germline, CDR1 is MDHEN and CDR2 is SYDVKM. For the CDR3, the DNA is TGTGCCGTCAGGGGGAGTCCCTACGAGCAGTACTTC. This sequence encodes CAVRGSPYEQYF.